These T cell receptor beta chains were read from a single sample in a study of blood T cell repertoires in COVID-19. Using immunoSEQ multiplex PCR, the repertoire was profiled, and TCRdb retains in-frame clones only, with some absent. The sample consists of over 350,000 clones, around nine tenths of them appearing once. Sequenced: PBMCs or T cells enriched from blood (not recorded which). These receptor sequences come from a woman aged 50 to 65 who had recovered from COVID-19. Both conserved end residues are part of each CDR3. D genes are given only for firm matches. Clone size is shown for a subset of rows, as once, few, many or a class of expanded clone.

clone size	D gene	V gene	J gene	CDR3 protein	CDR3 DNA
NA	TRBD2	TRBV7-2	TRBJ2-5	CASIRGLAGSQETQYF	TGTGCCAGCATCCGGGGTCTAGCGGGATCCCAAGAGACCCAGTACTTC
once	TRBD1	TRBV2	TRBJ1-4	CASVQGANEKLFF	TGTGCCAGTGTTCAGGGGGCAAATGAAAAACTGTTTTTT
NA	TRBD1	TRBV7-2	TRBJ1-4	CASSRRQGAGEKLFF	TGTGCCAGCAGTCGTCGACAGGGGGCTGGTGAAAAACTGTTTTTT
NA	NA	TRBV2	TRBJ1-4	CASRRVQGANEKLFF	TGTGCCAGCAGAAGGGTCCAGGGTGCTAATGAAAAACTGTTTTTT
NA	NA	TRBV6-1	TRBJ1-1	CASSEEVRLVNTEAFF	TGTGCCAGCAGTGAAGAAGTCAGGCTGGTGAACACTGAAGCTTTCTTT
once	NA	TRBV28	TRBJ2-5	CASTGHETQYF	TGTGCCAGTACAGGGCACGAGACCCAGTACTTC
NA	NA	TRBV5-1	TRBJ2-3	CASRGAVTDTQYF	TGCGCCAGCAGGGGGGCGGTCACAGATACGCAGTATTTT
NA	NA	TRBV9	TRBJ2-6	CASSPIGSGANVLTF	TGTGCCAGCAGCCCGATCGGCTCTGGGGCCAACGTCCTGACTTTC
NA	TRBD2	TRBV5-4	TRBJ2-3	CASRQRLAGETDTQYF	TGTGCCAGCAGACAAAGACTAGCGGGGGAAACAGATACGCAGTATTTT
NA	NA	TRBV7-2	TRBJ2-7	CASSLGAASYEQYF	TGTGCCAGCAGCTTAGGGGCAGCTTCCTACGAGCAGTACTTC
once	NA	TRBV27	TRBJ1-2	CASSFDGLNYGYTF	TGTGCCAGCAGTTTTGATGGCCTTAACTATGGCTACACCTTC
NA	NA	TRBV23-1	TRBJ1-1	CASSQYQSERQMNTEAFF	TGCGCCAGCAGTCAATATCAGTCGGAAAGACAGATGAACACTGAAGCTTTCTTT
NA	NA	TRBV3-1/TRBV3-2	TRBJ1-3	CASSLSGNTIYF	TGTGCCAGCAGCCTATCTGGAAACACCATATATTTT
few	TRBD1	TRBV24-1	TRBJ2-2	CATSPGTGNTGELFF	TGTGCCACCAGTCCCGGGACAGGGAACACCGGGGAGCTGTTTTTT
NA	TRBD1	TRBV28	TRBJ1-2	CASRGQGDRGYTF	TGTGCCAGCAGGGGACAGGGTGATCGCGGCTACACCTTC